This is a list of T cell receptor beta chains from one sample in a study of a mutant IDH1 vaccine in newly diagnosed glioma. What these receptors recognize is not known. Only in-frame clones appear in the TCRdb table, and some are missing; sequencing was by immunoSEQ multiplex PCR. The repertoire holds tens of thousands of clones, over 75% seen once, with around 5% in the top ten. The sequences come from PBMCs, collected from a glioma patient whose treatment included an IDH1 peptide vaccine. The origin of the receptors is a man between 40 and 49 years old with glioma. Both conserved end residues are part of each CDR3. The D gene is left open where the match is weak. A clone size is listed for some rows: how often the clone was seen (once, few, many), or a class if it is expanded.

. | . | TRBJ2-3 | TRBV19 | CASSINGGGSSTDTQYF | TGTGCCAGTAGTATAAACGGTGGAGGGTCTAGCACAGATACGCAGTATTTT
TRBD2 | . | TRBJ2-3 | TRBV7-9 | CASSLGLAGDTDTQYF | TGTGCCAGCAGCTTAGGGCTAGCGGGGGACACAGATACGCAGTATTTT
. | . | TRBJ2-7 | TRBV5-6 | CASSLAGIGYEQYF | TGTGCCAGCAGCTTGGCAGGCATAGGGTACGAGCAGTACTTC
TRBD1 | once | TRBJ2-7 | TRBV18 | CASSPPPGQGAHEQYF | TGTGCCAGCTCACCGCCGCCGGGACAGGGGGCCCACGAGCAGTACTTC
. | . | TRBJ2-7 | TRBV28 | CASRPSPAAYEQYF | TGTGCCAGCAGACCATCCCCGGCAGCCTACGAGCAGTACTTC
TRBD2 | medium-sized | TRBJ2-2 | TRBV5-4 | CASSLRIAGAGELFF | TGTGCCAGCAGCTTGCGAATAGCGGGAGCCGGGGAGCTGTTTTTT
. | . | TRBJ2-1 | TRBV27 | CASSSRQGRDEQFF | TGTGCCAGCAGTTCTCGACAGGGGAGGGATGAGCAGTTCTTC
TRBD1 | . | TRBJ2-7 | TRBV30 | CAWSAGQGGSEQYF | TGTGCCTGGAGCGCCGGACAGGGAGGTAGCGAGCAGTACTTC
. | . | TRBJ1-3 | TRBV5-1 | CASSEGSSGNTIYF | TGCGCCAGCAGCGAAGGGAGCTCTGGAAACACCATATATTTT
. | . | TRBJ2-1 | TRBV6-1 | CASSELEGNEQFF | TGTGCCAGCAGTGAACTTGAGGGGAATGAGCAGTTCTTC
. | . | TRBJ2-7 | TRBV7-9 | CASSLRPDSYEQYF | TGTGCCAGCAGCTTGAGGCCAGACTCCTACGAGCAGTACTTC
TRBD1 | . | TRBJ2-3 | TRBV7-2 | CASSVIQGADTQYF | TGTGCCAGCAGCGTAATACAGGGGGCAGATACGCAGTATTTT
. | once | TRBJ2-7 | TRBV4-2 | CASSPGGVRYEQYF | TGTGCCAGCAGCCCCGGAGGGGTCCGATACGAGCAGTACTTC
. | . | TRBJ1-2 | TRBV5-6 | CASSPGRGSLDYGYTF | TGTGCCAGCAGCCCCGGACGGGGATCCCTGGACTATGGCTACACCTTC
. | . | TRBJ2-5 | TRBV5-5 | CASSLVPAGWAGDQYF | TGTGCCAGCAGCTTGGTCCCGGCGGGCTGGGCAGGGGACCAGTACTTC
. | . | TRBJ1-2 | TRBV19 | CASDGGVRGYTF | TGTGCCAGTGATGGGGGGGTTCGAGGCTACACCTTC
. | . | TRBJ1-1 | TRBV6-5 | CASSYSNTFDAEAFF | TGTGCCAGCAGTTACTCGAACACCTTCGATGCTGAAGCTTTCTTT
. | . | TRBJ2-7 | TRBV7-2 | CASSSPDYYEQYF | TGTGCCAGCAGCTCACCGGACTACTACGAGCAGTACTTC
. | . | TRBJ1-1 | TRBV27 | CASRSRGQLSEAFF | TGTGCCAGCCGGTCCCGGGGACAATTAAGTGAAGCTTTCTTT
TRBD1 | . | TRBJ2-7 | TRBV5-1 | CASSLGGQGAYEQYF | TGCGCCAGCAGCTTGGGGGGACAGGGTGCCTACGAGCAGTACTTC
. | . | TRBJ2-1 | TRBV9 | CASSVKALGGDEQFF | TGTGCCAGCAGCGTTAAAGCATTGGGGGGCGATGAGCAGTTCTTC
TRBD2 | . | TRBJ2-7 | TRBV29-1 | CSVSGLAGVSEQYF | TGCAGCGTTTCGGGACTAGCGGGAGTTAGTGAGCAGTACTTC
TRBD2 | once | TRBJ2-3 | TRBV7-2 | CASSLGVGTSGTDTQYF | TGTGCCAGCAGCTTAGGAGTGGGGACTAGCGGCACAGATACGCAGTATTTT
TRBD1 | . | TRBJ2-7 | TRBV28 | CASSRTGGASYEQYF | TGTGCCAGCAGTCGGACAGGGGGCGCCAGCTACGAGCAGTACTTC
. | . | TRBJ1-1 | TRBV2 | CASSRGLPEAFF | TGTGCCAGCAGTCGAGGACTGCCTGAAGCTTTCTTT
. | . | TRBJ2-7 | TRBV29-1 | CSAATGHSYEQYF | TGCAGCGCCGCGACAGGCCACTCCTACGAGCAGTACTTC
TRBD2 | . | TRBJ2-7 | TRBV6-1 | CASRIAGGVYEQYF | TGTGCCAGCAGAATAGCGGGGGGGGTCTACGAGCAGTACTTC
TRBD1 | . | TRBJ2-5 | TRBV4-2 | CASSQGAEGTVQETQYF | TGTGCCAGCAGCCAAGGGGCGGAAGGGACAGTCCAAGAGACCCAGTACTTC
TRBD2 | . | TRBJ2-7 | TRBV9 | CASSVGGTSGAYEQYF | TGTGCCAGCAGCGTAGGAGGGACTAGCGGTGCCTACGAGCAGTACTTC
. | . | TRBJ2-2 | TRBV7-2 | CASSPTLRTGELFF | TGTGCCAGCAGCCCGACTCTAAGGACCGGGGAGCTGTTTTTT
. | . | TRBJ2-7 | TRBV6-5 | CASSGQSSYEQYF | TGTGCCAGCAGTGGACAGAGCTCCTACGAGCAGTACTTC
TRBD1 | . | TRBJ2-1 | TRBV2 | CASSGGTVNEQFF | TGTGCCAGCAGTGGGGGGACAGTCAATGAGCAGTTCTTC
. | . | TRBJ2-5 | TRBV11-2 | CASNFLGVRETQYF | TGTGCCAGCAATTTCTTGGGGGTTAGAGAGACCCAGTACTTC
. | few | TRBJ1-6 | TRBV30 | CAWSSGFSYNSPLHF | TGTGCCTGGAGTTCGGGATTCTCCTATAATTCACCCCTCCACTTT
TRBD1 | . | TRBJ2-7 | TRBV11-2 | CASSQVRGRSVEQYF | TGTGCCAGCAGCCAAGTCAGGGGGCGATCCGTCGAGCAGTACTTC
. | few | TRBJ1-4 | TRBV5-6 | CASSLTLTGEKLFF | TGTGCCAGCAGCTTGACCTTGACGGGTGAAAAACTGTTTTTT
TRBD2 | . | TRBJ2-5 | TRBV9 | CASSVASGGRETQYF | TGTGCCAGCAGCGTAGCCAGCGGGGGTCGGGAGACCCAGTACTTC
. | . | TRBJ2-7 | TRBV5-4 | CASSFWGRYYEQYF | TGTGCCAGCAGCTTTTGGGGGAGATATTACGAGCAGTACTTC
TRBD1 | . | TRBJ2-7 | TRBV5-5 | CASSFTGGSYEQYF | TGTGCCAGCAGCTTTACAGGGGGCTCGTACGAGCAGTACTTC
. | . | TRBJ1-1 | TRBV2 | CASSLVRGRTEAFF | TGTGCCAGCAGTCTGGTCAGGGGCAGGACTGAAGCTTTCTTT
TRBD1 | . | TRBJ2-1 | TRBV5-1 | CASSIGTGGYEQFF | TGCGCCAGCAGCATAGGGACAGGGGGTTATGAGCAGTTCTTC
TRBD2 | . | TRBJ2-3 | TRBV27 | CASSPYPGLAGVGTDTQYF | TGTGCCAGCAGTCCGTACCCGGGACTAGCGGGAGTGGGCACAGATACGCAGTATTTT
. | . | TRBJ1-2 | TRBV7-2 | CASSLYQGSYGYTF | TGTGCCAGCAGCTTATATCAGGGTTCCTATGGCTACACCTTC
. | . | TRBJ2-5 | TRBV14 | CASSSTRGWGTQYF | TGTGCCAGCAGCTCAACGAGGGGATGGGGGACCCAGTACTTC
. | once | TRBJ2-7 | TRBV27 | CASKGPLEQYF | TGTGCCAGCAAGGGGCCTTTAGAGCAGTACTTC
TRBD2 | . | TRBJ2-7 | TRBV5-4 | CASSAGLAGPSYEQYF | TGTGCCAGCAGCGCCGGACTAGCGGGGCCCTCCTACGAGCAGTACTTC
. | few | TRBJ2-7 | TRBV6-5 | CASSERRIYEQYF | TGTGCCAGCAGCGAGCGCAGAATTTACGAGCAGTACTTC
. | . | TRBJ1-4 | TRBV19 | CASSLGLANEKLFF | TGTGCCAGTAGTTTGGGGTTAGCTAATGAAAAACTGTTTTTT
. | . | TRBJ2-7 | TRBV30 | CAWTRDNGPEQYF | TGTGCCTGGACCCGGGACAATGGGCCCGAGCAGTACTTC
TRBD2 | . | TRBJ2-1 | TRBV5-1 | CASSRTSGDYNEQFF | TGCGCCAGCAGCCGGACTAGCGGGGACTACAATGAGCAGTTCTTC
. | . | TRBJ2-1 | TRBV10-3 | CAIRAGDEQFF | TGTGCCATCAGGGCAGGGGATGAGCAGTTCTTC
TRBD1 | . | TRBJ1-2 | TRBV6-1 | CASRGTANYGYTF | TGTGCCAGCCGCGGGACAGCAAACTATGGCTACACCTTC
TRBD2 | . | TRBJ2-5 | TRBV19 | CASSPREEETQYF | TGTGCCAGTAGTCCCCGGGAGGAAGAGACCCAGTACTTC
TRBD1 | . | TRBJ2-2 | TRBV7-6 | CASSTTGVTGELFF | TGTGCCAGCAGCACGACAGGGGTAACCGGGGAGCTGTTTTTT
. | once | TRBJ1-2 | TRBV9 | CASSVVGGGSYGYTF | TGTGCCAGCAGCGTAGTGGGCGGTGGTTCCTATGGCTACACCTTC
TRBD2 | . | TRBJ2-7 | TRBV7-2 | CASSYSPSGYEQYF | TGTGCCAGCAGCTATAGTCCTAGCGGCTACGAGCAGTACTTC
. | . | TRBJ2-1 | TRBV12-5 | CASGLNQGATFYNEQFF | TGTGCTAGTGGTTTGAATCAGGGCGCGACCTTCTACAATGAGCAGTTCTTC
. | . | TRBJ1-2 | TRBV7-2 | CASGGANYGYTF | TGTGCCAGCGGAGGGGCTAACTATGGCTACACCTTC
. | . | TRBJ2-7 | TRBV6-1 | CASSAIYEQYF | TGTGCCAGCAGTGCGATATACGAGCAGTACTTC